Given below is one T cell receptor beta chain in context. Method: immunoSEQ multiplex PCR; TCRdb's copy keeps in-frame clones and lacks some. There are 200,000 to 250,000 clones in the sample; less than 85% occur only once, and around 1.8% lies in the top ten. This record belongs to a study of blood T cell repertoires in COVID-19. For the study at large: T cells, B-cell-depleted T cells, or PBMCs provided the cDNA or gDNA that served as material.

The CDR3 consists of 14 residues. With 5 bases clipped from V and 5 bases from J, the junction kept 6 bases outside the gene matches. Germline assignment: CDR1 LGHNA and CDR2 YNFKEQ. Participants were aged 18 to 89 years from about 25 US areas. Donors in Cohort 3 who had recovered were those with two negative PCRs, healthcare professional clearance, or resolution of their symptoms. This receptor was obtained from a man aged 60-69 years who had recovered from COVID-19. Sequences were obtained from PBMCs or T cells enriched from blood (not recorded which). The V and J genes are TRBV4-2 and TRBJ1-5; 7 bases fit TRBD1. The CDR3 region is CASSYPGTDQPQHF. The CDR3 DNA sequence: TGTGCCAGCAGCTACCCCGGGACAGATCAGCCCCAGCATTTT.